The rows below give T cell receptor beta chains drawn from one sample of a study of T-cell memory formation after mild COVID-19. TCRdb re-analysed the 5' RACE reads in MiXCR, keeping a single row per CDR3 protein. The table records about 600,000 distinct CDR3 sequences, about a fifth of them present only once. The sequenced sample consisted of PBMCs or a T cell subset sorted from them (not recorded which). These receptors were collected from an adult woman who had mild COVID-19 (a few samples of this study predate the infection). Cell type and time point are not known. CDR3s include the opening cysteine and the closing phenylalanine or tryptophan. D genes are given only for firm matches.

CDR3: CASSQVELAGPREQFF
D: .
V: TRBV4-1
J: TRBJ2-1

CDR3: CASSLGPGQPQHF
D: .
V: TRBV5-1
J: TRBJ1-5

CDR3: CASKQGNYGYTF
D: .
V: TRBV12-3/TRBV12-4
J: TRBJ1-2

CDR3: CASSPEASGRAGTGELFF
D: TRBD2
V: TRBV18
J: TRBJ2-2

CDR3: CASSQDPGGLQPQHF
D: .
V: TRBV4-1
J: TRBJ1-5

CDR3: CASSPDREPRVAEQYF
D: TRBD1
V: TRBV27
J: TRBJ2-7

CDR3: CASSLDRGANF
D: TRBD1
V: TRBV7-9
J: TRBJ1-1

CDR3: CASSNSYSGISYNEQFF
D: TRBD2
V: TRBV6-5
J: TRBJ2-1

CDR3: CASSPGAGAEEQFF
D: .
V: TRBV5-1
J: TRBJ2-1

CDR3: CASSTGFSTEAFF
D: .
V: TRBV2
J: TRBJ1-1

CDR3: CASSGNRGGYGYTF
D: TRBD1
V: TRBV2
J: TRBJ1-2

CDR3: CASSQTGTPREQYF
D: .
V: TRBV19
J: TRBJ2-7

CDR3: CASSLVVSGSGNEQFF
D: TRBD2
V: TRBV11-2
J: TRBJ2-1

CDR3: CASSYDRVATDTQYF
D: TRBD1
V: TRBV5-1
J: TRBJ2-3

CDR3: CASSLKRVQLAEQETQYF
D: TRBD2
V: TRBV7-3
J: TRBJ2-5

CDR3: CASSYSKAASSTDTQYF
D: .
V: TRBV6-2/TRBV6-3
J: TRBJ2-3